The rows below give T cell receptor beta chains drawn from one sample of a study of blood T cell repertoires in COVID-19. Some clones are missing from TCRdb's copy, which holds only in-frame ones; the method was immunoSEQ multiplex PCR. The sample carries 150,000 or so clones, about 74% recorded once. The sequenced sample consisted of peripheral blood. These receptors came from a woman of 80 years or more with acute or convalescent COVID-19. The CDR3 runs from the conserved cysteine through the conserved F or W. The D gene is left open where the match is weak. Clone size is given for some rows only: seen once, a few or many times, or a class if the clone is expanded.

V gene	D gene	J gene	clone size	CDR3 DNA	CDR3 protein
TRBV7-2	-	TRBJ2-3	-	TGTGCCAGCAGCTTAGTCTCATCACACACAGATACGCAGTATTTT	CASSLVSSHTDTQYF
TRBV7-9	TRBD1	TRBJ2-1	once	TGTGCCAGCAGCTTAGTACAGGGGAAAGGGGTGCAGTTCTTC	CASSLVQGKGVQFF
TRBV9	TRBD2	TRBJ2-5	few	TGTGCCAGCAGCGGGGGTGTTGTAGCGGGAGGTGAGACCCAGTACTTC	CASSGGVVAGGETQYF
TRBV29-1	-	TRBJ1-3	many	TGCAGCGTTCGGGACTCCCTCTCTGGAAACACCATATATTTT	CSVRDSLSGNTIYF
TRBV2	-	TRBJ1-5	many	TGTGCCAGCAGTGAAAGGGGGAACAATCAGCCCCAGCATTTT	CASSERGNNQPQHF
TRBV30	-	TRBJ2-1	-	TGTGCCTGGACCCGGGGGAGCTCCTACAATGAGCAGTTCTTC	CAWTRGSSYNEQFF
TRBV5-1	TRBD1	TRBJ2-6	-	TGCGCCAGCAGCATGGGACAGGGGAATGGGGCCAACGTCCTGACTTTC	CASSMGQGNGANVLTF
TRBV5-1	-	TRBJ2-3	-	TGCGCCAGCAGCTTGGAGTATAGGGAGGTGGATACGCAGTATTTT	CASSLEYREVDTQYF
TRBV10-2	TRBD1	TRBJ1-6	-	TGCGCCAGCAGTGAACCGGGACAGGAGAATTCACCCCTCCACTTT	CASSEPGQENSPLHF
TRBV6-6	TRBD2	TRBJ2-1	-	TGTGCCAGCAGTGCTGCCGGGGGGGTTGAGCAGTTCTTC	CASSAAGGVEQFF
TRBV5-5	-	TRBJ2-1	-	TGTGCCAGCAGCTTGGAAGCCGGCTCCTACAATGAGCAGTTCTTC	CASSLEAGSYNEQFF
TRBV28	-	TRBJ1-2	-	TGTGCCAGCAGTTTCCGGGAGGCCGCCTTATCCTATGGCTACACCTTC	CASSFREAALSYGYTF
TRBV6-4	TRBD2	TRBJ2-1	-	TGTGCCAGCAGTGAACTAGCGGGGTACAATGAGCAGTTCTTC	CASSELAGYNEQFF
TRBV6-5	TRBD1	TRBJ1-5	-	TGTGCCAGCAGAATCACAGGGGGGGGAAATCAGCCCCAGCATTTT	CASRITGGGNQPQHF
TRBV7-8	-	TRBJ2-3	-	TGTGCCAGCAGCTTGGCTAGATTCCTCACAGATACGCAGTATTTT	CASSLARFLTDTQYF
TRBV11-2	-	TRBJ1-1	-	TGTGCCAGCAGCTTGACCGGGAGTGAAGCTTTCTTT	CASSLTGSEAFF
TRBV6-6	-	TRBJ2-7	-	TGTGCCAGCAGGCCCGGACAGAACTCCTACGAGCAGTACTTC	CASRPGQNSYEQYF
TRBV13	TRBD2	TRBJ2-2	-	TGTGCCAGCAGCTTAGGACTAGCGGGAGGGTACACCGGGGAGCTGTTTTTT	CASSLGLAGGYTGELFF
TRBV5-1	TRBD1	TRBJ2-5	few	TGCGCCAGCAGCTCCGGGACAGAGAAAGAGACCCAGTACTTC	CASSSGTEKETQYF
TRBV25-1	-	TRBJ2-3	-	TGTGCCAGCAGCCGAGCGGCAACGAGCACAGATACGCAGTATTTT	CASSRAATSTDTQYF
TRBV19	-	TRBJ1-1	-	TGTGCCAGTAGTCCGGGACATCTGAACACTGAAGCTTTCTTT	CASSPGHLNTEAFF